This entry lists 25 T cell receptor beta chains sequenced from one sample in a study of blood T cell repertoires in COVID-19. Sequencing was performed with immunoSEQ multiplex PCR; in TCRdb, only in-frame clones are kept and a portion is missing. Of some 120,000 clones listed, approximately 90% were seen once; the top ten hold 1.8%. The sequenced material came from peripheral blood. These receptors were collected from a human donor with active COVID-19. The donor label of this sample is uncertain.

Here the CDR3 DNA reads TGTGCCAGCAGTGGCCAGTCGATCAGGGCCGGCTACACCTTC. Encoded protein: CASSGQSIRAGYTF. The chain has TRBV28 and TRBJ1-2; TRBD1 might be the D (5 bases). Trimming stripped 5 bases from V and 8 bases from J, with 18 bases between. This CDR3 has 14 amino acids. The germline V gene has CDR1 MDHEN and CDR2 SYDVKM.

A note on this clone: An end of the junction does not agree with germline; a read error may underlie this. J is TRBJ2-3 and V is TRBV27; TRBD2 is a possible D gene (7 bases). The V gene's germline CDR1 is MNHEY and CDR2 SMNVEV (reference sequence). This CDR3 has 19 residues. DNA of the CDR3: TGTGCCAGCAGTCTATCCCCACCCTCGCGGGGGCGACGCACAGATACGCAGTATTTT. This encodes CASSLSPPSRGRRTDTQYF.

This clone was seen once. The chain links TRBV7-2 to TRBJ1-6, with D possibly TRBD1 on 5 matching bases. The CDR3 contains 13 residues. Trimming stripped 5 bases from V and 7 bases from J, with 9 bases between. The germline V gene encodes CDR1 SGHTA and CDR2 FQGNSA. CDR3 sequence: CASSAGRNSPLHF. DNA of the CDR3: TGTGCCAGCAGCGCGGGACGGAATTCACCCCTCCACTTT.

This clone has just one count. This chain links TRBV19 with TRBJ2-1, with 7 bases that match TRBD2. V lost 1 base to trimming and J lost 1 base; unmatched junction nucleotides: 4. The CDR3 has 16 amino acids. In germline, CDR1 is LNHDA, CDR2 SQIVND (reference sequence). The CDR3 here is CASSIGFGGSYNEQFF. The CDR3 bases are TGTGCCAGTAGTATAGGCTTCGGGGGGTCCTACAATGAGCAGTTCTTC.

V gene TRBV19 combines with J gene TRBJ1-1; no firm D call. The CDR3 covers 13 residues. The V end was cut by 8 bases, the J end by 0 bases, with 10 bases between. Germline V gene data show CDR1 as LNHDA and CDR2 as SQIVND (reference sequence). The CDR3 DNA reads as TGTGCCAGTCGCTCGGGAGTGAACACTGAAGCTTTCTTT. Protein: CASRSGVNTEAFF.

The V call is TRBV12-3 or TRBV12-4, the J call TRBJ2-7; D uncertain. The V and J ends lost 4 bases and 6 bases respectively, with 7 bases between them. This CDR3 has 11 residues. Written as DNA, the CDR3 is TGTGCCAGCAGTTGGCAAAGCGAGCAGTACTTC. Encoded protein: CASSWQSEQYF.

This sequence joins TRBV28 and TRBJ1-3, with 10 bases matching TRBD1. Trimming removed 6 bases from V and 4 bases from J; junction bases left unmatched: 9. The CDR3 spans 16 residues. CDR1 and CDR2 from the germline V gene are MDHEN and SYDVKM. DNA for the CDR3: TGTGCCAGCAGATCCGTAGGGACAGGGGTCGGAAACACCATATATTTT. It codes for CASRSVGTGVGNTIYF. Full variable domain (remainder filled in from reference TRBV28 and TRBJ1-3): DVKVTQSSRYLVKRTGEKVFLECVQDMDHENMFWYRQDPGLGLRLIYFSYDVKMKEKGDIPEGYSVSREKKERFSLILESASTNQTSMYLCASRSVGTGVGNTIYFGEGSWLTVV.

The chain uses TRBV6-5 and TRBJ2-5; 8 positions match TRBD2. The CDR3 sequence is 16 residues long. CDR1 MNHEY and CDR2 SVGAGI come from the germline V gene. Germline trimming cut 2 bases from V and 5 bases from J; bases unmatched to any gene: 10. CDR3 coding DNA: TGTGCCAGCAGTTACGGCGGGGGGCGGTTCGGGGAGACCCAGTACTTC. It encodes CASSYGGGRFGETQYF.

V usage is TRBV4-3 and J usage is TRBJ2-4, with 8 bases that match TRBD1. The ends lost 4 bases at V and 5 bases at J; junction bases unmatched: 7. From germline, CDR1 is LGHNA and CDR2 YSLEER. The CDR3 runs to 15 residues. CDR3 protein: CASSPRTGMENIQYF. In DNA form, the CDR3 reads TGCGCCAGCAGCCCGAGGACAGGGATGGAAAACATTCAGTACTTC.

In this sample, this clone turned up once. This rearrangement joins TRBV6-5 to TRBJ1-2, with D possibly matching TRBD1 (5 bases). The CDR3 extends over 14 amino acids. The germline V gene encodes CDR1 MNHEY and CDR2 SVGAGI. V was shortened by 4 bases and J by 7 bases, with 16 bases between the two germline ends. The CDR3 spells CASSSDGRRAGYTF. CDR3 bases: TGTGCCAGCAGTTCGGACGGACGCAGGGCTGGCTACACCTTC.

The chain recombines TRBV5-5 with TRBJ2-3, with TRBD2 as a possible D gene (6 bases). Germline V gene data show CDR1 as SGHKS and CDR2 as YYEKEE (reference sequence). V gave up 0 bases and J gave up 2 bases, with 16 bases separating them. The CDR3 is 17 residues long. The CDR3 DNA follows: TGTGCCAGCAGCTTGGATTGGGGGGTGGAAACCACAGATACGCAGTATTTT. This codes for CASSLDWGVETTDTQYF.

This clone has a handful of counts. The J gene is TRBJ1-2, the V gene TRBV4-1; possibly TRBD1 for D (6 bases). V dropped 5 bases and J dropped 4 bases, with 17 bases sitting between them. Germline V gene lookup returns CDR1 MGHRA and CDR2 YSYEKL. The CDR3 consists of 15 residues. In nucleotides, the CDR3 is TGCGCCAGCAGCGCTCGAACAGGGAGCGGCTATGGCTACACCTTC. As protein: CASSARTGSGYGYTF.

The rearrangement joins TRBV10-3 to TRBJ2-1; the match to TRBD2 covers 8 bases. Germline V gene sequence: CDR1 ENHRY, CDR2 SYGVKD. V trimming: 2 bases; J trimming: 4 bases; junction bases outside the gene matches: 7. The CDR3 is 16 amino acids. CDR3 region: CAISEADGGGYNEQFF. The CDR3, as DNA: TGTGCCATCAGTGAGGCGGACGGGGGGGGATACAATGAGCAGTTCTTC.

This chain uses TRBV6-5 with TRBJ2-7; 8 nucleotides match TRBD1. The CDR3 is 13 residues long. Germline V gene sequence: CDR1 MNHEY, CDR2 SVGAGI. With 6 bases clipped from V and 4 bases from J, the junction kept 5 bases outside the gene matches. CDR3: CASRRTGLYEQYF. The CDR3 DNA sequence: TGTGCCAGCAGACGGACAGGGCTTTACGAGCAGTACTTC.

The chain uses TRBV6-2 or TRBV6-3 and TRBJ1-5; tentatively, D is TRBD1 (5 bases). V shed 2 bases and J shed 4 bases, with 6 bases lying between them. Germline assignment: CDR1 MNHEY and CDR2 SVGEGT. This CDR3 spans 13 amino acids. DNA of the CDR3: TGTGCCAGCAGTTACCCAGGGAATCAGCCCCAGCATTTT. Encoded protein: CASSYPGNQPQHF.

The V gene is TRBV2, the J gene TRBJ1-5; TRBD1 might be the D (6 bases). Trimming took 2 bases from V and 4 from J, leaving 12 bases between them. There are 15 residues in the CDR3. Germline V CDR1 and CDR2: SNHLY, FYNNEI. In DNA, the CDR3 is TGTGCCAGCAGTGAATTGTACAGGGAGAATCAGCCCCAGCATTTT. This codes for CASSELYRENQPQHF. Using reference TRBV2 and TRBJ1-5 for the parts outside the CDR3, the full variable domain is EPEVTQTPSHQVTQMGQEVILRCVPISNHLYFYWYRQILGQKVEFLVSFYNNEISEKSEIFDDQFSVERPDGSNFTLKIRSTKLEDSAMYFCASSELYRENQPQHFGDGTRLSIL.

V is TRBV5-1 and J is TRBJ2-1; TRBD2 matches 7 bases. CDR1 is SGHRS and CDR2 is YFSETQ in the germline V gene. This CDR3 spans 16 amino acids. Losses at the gene ends were 4 bases for V and 0 bases for J; bases not matched to a gene: 7. The DNA for the CDR3 is TGCGCCAGCAGCCGACGGACTAGTGGCTCCTACAATGAGCAGTTCTTC. This gives the protein CASSRRTSGSYNEQFF. The variable domain in full, with the rest retrieved from reference TRBV5-1 and TRBJ2-1, is KAGVTQTPRYLIKTRGQQVTLSCSPISGHRSVSWYQQTPGQGLQFLFEYFSETQRNKGNFPGRFSGRQFSNSRSEMNVSTLELGDSALYLCASSRRTSGSYNEQFFGPGTRLTVL.

The CDR3 sequence is CASSQGGASSNQPQHF. CDR3 nucleotides: TGTGCCAGCAGCCAAGGGGGAGCGTCTAGCAATCAGCCCCAGCATTTT. The genes are TRBV3-1 (or the pseudogene TRBV3-2) and TRBJ1-5; no reliable D call. Trimming removed 1 base from V and 0 bases from J, with 10 bases in between. Looked up from germline, CDR1 is LGHDT and CDR2 is YNNKEL (reference sequence). The CDR3 has 16 residues.

The rearrangement links TRBV2 to TRBJ2-7, with D possibly TRBD2 on 5 matching bases. Germline CDR1 reads SNHLY; CDR2 reads FYNNEI. Trimming pared 7 bases from V and 3 bases from J, leaving 10 bases between. CDR3 length equals 12 residues. The CDR3 reads CASNPGNYEQYF. In DNA form, the CDR3 reads TGTGCCAGCAATCCGGGGAACTACGAGCAGTACTTC.

The CDR3 here is CASSALGTGSDTQYF. DNA of the CDR3: TGCGCCAGCAGTGCTCTAGGGACAGGCTCGGATACGCAGTATTTT. The chain recombines TRBV10-2 with TRBJ2-3; TRBD1 agrees at 8 bases. The CDR3 runs to 15 residues. Germline CDR1 is WSHSY and CDR2 is SAAADI. Trimming cost V 4 bases and J 6 bases; bases outside gene matches: 9.

The CDR3 is CASSYRTSGGASNNEQFF. CDR3 nucleotide sequence: TGTGCCAGCAGCTATCGAACTAGCGGGGGGGCCTCAAACAATGAGCAGTTCTTC. J is TRBJ2-1 and V is TRBV7-8; 13 nucleotides align to TRBD2. Per germline, CDR1 SGHVS and CDR2 FQNEAQ. CDR3 length: 18 residues. Unmatched junction bases numbered 11, after V lost 4 bases and J lost 5 bases. The complete variable domain, with remaining parts taken from reference TRBV7-8 and TRBJ2-1, reads GAGVSQSPRYKVAKRGQDVALRCDPISGHVSLFWYQQALGQGPEFLTYFQNEAQLDKSGLPSDRFFAERPEGSVSTLKIQRTQQEDSAVYLCASSYRTSGGASNNEQFFGPGTRLTVL.

This clone showed up just once. V gene TRBV9 combines with J gene TRBJ2-2; TRBD1 might be the D (7 bases). This CDR3 is 16 amino acids long. Germline CDR1 and CDR2: SGDLS and YYNGEE. Trimming took 1 base from V and 6 from J, leaving 16 bases between them. CDR3 nucleotide sequence: TGTGCCAGCAGCGTAAGGACAGGCGGAGGGCCCGGGGAGCTGTTTTTT. This encodes CASSVRTGGGPGELFF.

This clone was found once. J is TRBJ1-1 and V is TRBV5-5; D perhaps matches TRBD1 (5 bases). Germline V gene sequence: CDR1 SGHKS, CDR2 YYEKEE (reference sequence). The CDR3 spans 13 residues. The V end was cut by 4 bases, the J end by 6 bases, with 13 bases between. The CDR3 loop is CASSRRDAAEAFF. DNA for the CDR3: TGTGCCAGCAGCCGCAGGGATGCGGCTGAAGCTTTCTTT.

The rearrangement links TRBV4-3 to TRBJ2-7; TRBD2 matches at 9 bases. The CDR3 is made up of 15 amino acids. V trimming: 3 bases; J trimming: 3 bases; junction bases outside the gene matches: 6. Looked up from germline, CDR1 is LGHNA and CDR2 is YSLEER. The chain's CDR3 is CASSQMRGGSYEQYF. For the CDR3, the DNA is TGCGCCAGCAGCCAGATGCGGGGGGGAAGCTACGAGCAGTACTTC.

This clone has just one count. CDR3 amino acids: CASSSGWDSGYEQYF. CDR3 nucleotides: TGTGCCAGCAGCTCCGGATGGGACAGCGGGTACGAGCAGTACTTC. The chain couples TRBV7-2 to TRBJ2-7; possible D gene TRBD1, 7 bases. V was trimmed by 4 bases and J by 4 bases, leaving 17 bases between them. CDR3 size: 15 residues. The V gene's germline CDR1 is SGHTA and CDR2 FQGNSA.